These 28 T cell receptor beta chains were sequenced from one sample in a study of blood T cell repertoires in COVID-19. The data were produced by immunoSEQ multiplex PCR, yet TCRdb's version contains in-frame clones alone and is incomplete. The table lists 300,000 or so clones, about 90% of them singletons. The sequencing input was PBMCs or T cells enriched from blood (not recorded which). Source of these receptors: a woman in her 30s who had recovered from COVID-19.

A remark on this clone: A read error may account for a junction end that differs from germline. The chain couples TRBV30 to TRBJ2-1; 9 nucleotides line up with TRBD2. The CDR3 contains 15 residues. Germline CDR1 GTSNPN, CDR2 SVGIG (reference sequence). The chain's CDR3 is CAWSPGLASDNEQFF. The CDR3 nucleotides are TGTGCCTGGAGCCCGGGACTAGCCTCCGACAATGAGCAGTTCTTC.

With respect to this clone: The sample has other DNA sequences that encode this CDR3 too. The V and J genes are TRBV5-1 and TRBJ2-1; 8 bases are a match to TRBD2. The CDR3 loop spans 14 amino acids. Germline CDR1 and CDR2: SGHRS and YFSETQ. V trimming: 4 bases; J trimming: 6 bases; junction bases outside the gene matches: 6. The CDR3 coding sequence is TGCGCCAGCAGCCTCGGGGGGGCCAGCAATGAGCAGTTCTTC. It encodes CASSLGGASNEQFF.

This chain links TRBV15 with TRBJ2-5; TRBD1 agrees at 11 bases. CDR1 is LNHNV, CDR2 YYDKDF, per germline (reference sequence). With 8 bases clipped from V and 4 bases from J, the junction kept 12 bases outside the gene matches. This CDR3 spans 16 amino acids. CDR3 sequence: CATGGDRGSTPETQYF. DNA for the CDR3: TGTGCCACCGGGGGGGACAGGGGGTCGACCCCAGAGACCCAGTACTTC. The entire variable domain, with the rest obtained from reference TRBV15 and TRBJ2-5, is as follows: DAMVIQNPRYQVTQFGKPVTLSCSQTLNHNVMYWYQQKSSQAPKLLFHYYDKDFNNEADTPDNFQSRRPNTSFCFLDIRSPGLGDTAMYLCATGGDRGSTPETQYFGPGTRLLVL.

This clone has more than one count but fewer than ten. CDR3 sequence: CASSLGDSRGSLEAFF. As DNA, the CDR3 is TGTGCCAGCAGCTTGGGGGACAGCCGGGGCTCTCTTGAAGCTTTCTTT. The gene calls are TRBV5-6 and TRBJ1-1, with 7 bases lining up with TRBD1. The CDR3 is made up of 16 amino acids. Germline CDR1 and CDR2: SGHDT and YYEEEE. V lost 0 bases to trimming and J lost 7 bases; unmatched junction nucleotides: 12.

The gene calls are TRBV6-1 and TRBJ2-3; TRBD2 agrees at 11 bases. Germline loops: CDR1 MNHNS, CDR2 SASEGT. CDR3 length: 17 amino acids. The junction had 9 bases not matched to a gene; V was cut back by 4 bases and J by 3 bases. DNA of the CDR3: TGTGCCAGCAGTGGACCCCTAGCGGGGGGAAAAACAGATACGCAGTATTTT. Amino acids: CASSGPLAGGKTDTQYF.

This CDR3 reads CASSPQLPGQNEKLFF. The DNA of the CDR3 is TGTGCCAGCTCACCGCAACTCCCGGGACAGAATGAAAAACTGTTTTTT. The V gene is TRBV18, the J gene TRBJ1-4; 7 nucleotides agree with TRBD1. V lost 3 bases, J lost 5 bases, and 9 bases stayed unmatched. Per the germline V gene, CDR1 is KGHSH and CDR2 is LQKENI. CDR3 length: 16 residues.

V and J are TRBV29-1 and TRBJ2-7; tentative D call: TRBD1 (5 bases). CDR3 length: 13 residues. Between the trimmed V and J ends, which lost 4 bases and 7 bases, there was a span of 17 bases. Germline loops: CDR1 SQVTM, CDR2 ANQGSEA. CDR3 residues: CSVGRQGLREQYF. Here the CDR3 DNA reads TGCAGCGTTGGAAGGCAGGGCCTCCGGGAGCAGTACTTC.

The chain couples TRBV30 to TRBJ2-1, with 12 positions matching TRBD2. Germline-derived CDR1 and CDR2 are GTSNPN and SVGIG (reference sequence). Germline trimming cut 3 bases from V and 5 bases from J; bases unmatched to any gene: 11. The length of the CDR3 is 17 residues. The CDR3 DNA follows: TGTGCCTGGAGCGAGCCCCGACTAGCGGGGGACCACAATGAGCAGTTCTTC. It yields the protein CAWSEPRLAGDHNEQFF.

This chain connects TRBV2 to TRBJ1-3; tentative D call: TRBD1 (5 bases). Germline V gene lookup returns CDR1 SNHLY and CDR2 FYNNEI. CDR3 length: 16 residues. Trimming removed 1 base at V and 3 bases at J, with 13 bases between. The CDR3 sequence is CASSEEGIRNGNTIYF. The DNA of the CDR3 is TGTGCCAGCAGTGAAGAGGGGATACGAAATGGAAACACCATATATTTT.

As for this clone: Other DNA variants within this sample encode the same CDR3. The rearrangement joins TRBV19 to TRBJ2-7, with a possible D match to TRBD2 (5 bases). Trimming removed 5 bases from V and 0 bases from J, with 14 bases in between. The CDR3 runs 15 residues. CDR1 is LNHDA and CDR2 is SQIVND in the germline V gene (reference sequence). The DNA for the CDR3 is TGTGCCAGTAGTCCCACCGGAGGTAGCTCCTACGAGCAGTACTTC. This gives the protein CASSPTGGSSYEQYF.

J is TRBJ1-1 and V is TRBV6-5, with 7 bases identical to TRBD1. The trim removed 2 bases at V and 3 bases at J, leaving 6 bases unmatched. The CDR3 is 15 amino acids. Germline lookup yields CDR1 MNHEY and CDR2 SVGAGI. The CDR3 here is CASSYLDTGDTEAFF. The CDR3 nucleotides read TGTGCCAGCAGTTACCTGGATACAGGGGACACTGAAGCTTTCTTT.

The chain is built from TRBV4-1 and TRBJ2-5; TRBD1 matches at 11 bases. The CDR3 sequence is 18 residues long. In germline, CDR1 is MGHRA, CDR2 YSYEKL. The J segment lost 5 bases and the V segment lost 0 bases, leaving 11 bases of the junction unmatched. CDR3 region: CASSQDFGQGARRETQYF. CDR3 bases: TGCGCCAGCAGCCAAGATTTCGGACAGGGGGCCAGGCGGGAGACCCAGTACTTC.

The rearrangement joins TRBV7-9 to TRBJ1-5; 9 bases match TRBD1. The length of the CDR3 is 15 residues. Per the germline V gene, CDR1 is SEHNR and CDR2 is FQNEAQ (reference sequence). Germline trimming cut 5 bases from V and 2 bases from J; bases unmatched to any gene: 4. The CDR3 DNA reads TGTGCCAGCAGCCCCTGGACAGGGGGCAATCAGCCCCAGCATTTT. This codes for CASSPWTGGNQPQHF.

V gene TRBV5-1 combines with J gene TRBJ1-2; 10 bases align to TRBD1. Trimming took 2 bases from V and 3 from J; bases not matched to a gene: 1. The CDR3 consists of 14 residues. The germline V gene has CDR1 SGHRS and CDR2 YFSETQ. DNA for the CDR3: TGCGCCAGCAGCTTCGGGACAGGGGACTATGGCTACACCTTC. This codes for CASSFGTGDYGYTF.

The rearrangement joins TRBV7-2 to TRBJ1-1, with a possible D match to TRBD1 (6 bases). The CDR3 is 14 amino acids. With 5 bases removed from V and 6 bases from J, the gap between germline ends came to 16 bases. CDR1 and CDR2 from the germline V gene are SGHTA and FQGNSA. The CDR3, as DNA: TGTGCCAGCAGCCATGGACTTCGGACAGCTGAAGCTTTCTTT. Its translation: CASSHGLRTAEAFF.

V gene TRBV25-1 combines with J gene TRBJ1-5; D gene uncertain. Germline V gene sequence: CDR1 MGHDK, CDR2 SYGVNS. V lost 8 bases and J lost 7, with 6 bases in between. CDR3 size: 10 residues. The CDR3 sequence is CASLRQPQHF. For the CDR3, the DNA is TGTGCCAGCCTCCGGCAGCCCCAGCATTTT.

The chain carries TRBV6-2 or TRBV6-3 and TRBJ1-5, with D perhaps matching TRBD1 (5 bases). The V end was cut by 5 bases, the J end by 6 bases, with 17 bases between. CDR3 size: 15 residues. The germline gives CDR1 MNHEY, CDR2 SVGEGT. DNA of the CDR3: TGTGCCAGCAGTCCCTCCGGGGGTAGCGGTCAGCCCCAGCATTTT. Protein: CASSPSGGSGQPQHF.

The chain uses TRBV3-1 (or the pseudogene TRBV3-2) and TRBJ1-5, with a tentative D call TRBD1 (6 bases). Trimming cost V 5 bases and J 7 bases, with 9 bases left between them. Germline V gene lookup returns CDR1 LGHDT and CDR2 YNNKEL (reference sequence). This CDR3 comprises 12 residues. The CDR3 spells CASSYQGQPQHF. CDR3 nucleotide sequence: TGTGCCAGCAGCTACCAGGGGCAGCCCCAGCATTTT.

The chain uses TRBV7-2 and TRBJ2-7, with a weak D call TRBD2 (5 bases). V lost 0 bases to trimming and J lost 2 bases, with 14 bases between them. CDR3 length: 16 residues. In germline, CDR1 is SGHTA, CDR2 FQGNSA. Here the CDR3 reads CASSLARAYLPYEQYF. CDR3 DNA sequence: TGTGCCAGCAGCTTAGCGCGGGCCTACCTTCCCTACGAGCAGTACTTC.

The V and J genes are TRBV30 and TRBJ1-4; possibly TRBD1 for D (6 bases). The CDR3 extends over 17 amino acids. V lost 1 base to trimming and J lost 7 bases, with 22 bases between them. Germline V gene data show CDR1 as GTSNPN and CDR2 as SVGIG (reference sequence). CDR3 in DNA: TGTGCCTGGAGTGGCCTAGGAGAACAGGGCCGCGGTGAAAAACTGTTTTTT. Translating it yields CAWSGLGEQGRGEKLFF.

The chain carries TRBV3-1 (or the pseudogene TRBV3-2) and TRBJ1-2; D is uncertain. Per germline, CDR1 LGHDT and CDR2 YNNKEL (reference sequence). V was clipped by 4 bases and J by 2 bases, with 8 bases between them. The CDR3 totals 13 residues. This chain's CDR3 is CASSPVGNYGYTF. In DNA form, the CDR3 reads TGTGCCAGCAGCCCCGTCGGGAACTATGGCTACACCTTC.

The chain joins TRBV19 to TRBJ1-6; TRBD1 matches 8 bases. V was clipped by 6 bases and J by 14 bases; unmatched bases: 6. This CDR3 is 12 amino acids long. Germline loops: CDR1 LNHDA, CDR2 SQIVND (reference sequence). CDR3 sequence: CASSGQGRTLHF. Here the CDR3 DNA reads TGTGCCAGTAGCGGACAGGGCCGTACCCTCCACTTT.

The J gene is TRBJ1-6, the V gene TRBV7-9, with D maybe TRBD1 (5 bases). V dropped 0 bases and J dropped 6 bases, with 9 bases sitting between them. Germline CDR1 is SEHNR and CDR2 is FQNEAQ (reference sequence). The CDR3 is made up of 15 amino acids. CDR3 region: CASSLAPQGNSPLHF. DNA for the CDR3: TGTGCCAGCAGCTTAGCACCGCAGGGTAATTCACCCCTCCACTTT.

This chain uses TRBV5-1 with TRBJ2-3; D gene ambiguous. The CDR3 is 13 amino acids. Germline CDR1 reads SGHRS; CDR2 reads YFSETQ. V lost 0 bases and J 4 bases, leaving 6 bases between the germline ends. The CDR3 sequence is CASSLASADTQYF. In nucleotides, the CDR3 is TGCGCCAGCAGCTTGGCCTCGGCAGATACGCAGTATTTT.

V usage is TRBV19 and J usage is TRBJ2-1, with 10 bases matching TRBD1. Germline CDR1 reads LNHDA; CDR2 reads SQIVND (reference sequence). V lost 3 bases, J lost 5 bases, and 4 bases stayed unmatched. The CDR3 has 15 residues. The CDR3 region has the DNA TGTGCCAGTAGTATTGGGACAGGGGAGAACAATGAGCAGTTCTTC. As protein: CASSIGTGENNEQFF.

The chain joins TRBV10-3 to TRBJ1-5, with 7 bases identical to TRBD1. V shed 4 bases and J 6 bases; nucleotides not matched to a gene: 6. CDR1 and CDR2 from the germline V gene are ENHRY and SYGVKD. There are 14 residues in the CDR3. The CDR3 loop reads CAISADRVGQPQHF. In DNA form, the CDR3 reads TGTGCCATCAGTGCTGACAGGGTGGGTCAGCCCCAGCATTTT.

This clone appeared a single time. The chain recombines TRBV7-9 with TRBJ2-3, with D possibly matching TRBD1 (5 bases). V dropped 2 bases and J dropped 4 bases, with 19 bases sitting between them. Germline V CDR1 and CDR2: SEHNR, FQNEAQ (reference sequence). CDR3 length: 17 amino acids. CDR3 bases: TGTGCCAGCAGCTTATGGGGCCCAGGACGGCAGGCAGATACGCAGTATTTT. The encoded protein is CASSLWGPGRQADTQYF.

This clone has a handful of counts. This rearrangement joins TRBV30 to TRBJ1-6; 11 positions agree with TRBD1. Trimming cost V 0 bases and J 10 bases; bases outside gene matches: 5. The CDR3 has 15 amino acids. CDR1 and CDR2 (germline): GTSNPN, SVGIG (reference sequence). In DNA form, the CDR3 reads TGTGCCTGGAGTGTAGGGACAGGGGGTTTGTCACCCCTCCACTTT. This encodes CAWSVGTGGLSPLHF.